This T cell receptor (beta chain) was observed in a study of regulatory and conventional T cells in RAG deficiency. Overall study findings and caveats: Shannon entropy was markedly lower and Simpson indices higher in RAG-deficient patients than control T-cell subsets. These Omenn syndrome Treg sorts may hold peripherally activated cells instead.

Measured with immunoSEQ multiplex PCR; TCRdb has only the in-frame clones, and not every one. The sample shows just under 9,500 clones, about 89% of them seen only once. The CDR3 length is 16 residues. Unmatched junction bases numbered 12, after V lost 7 bases and J lost 4 bases. Germline CDR1 SNHLY, CDR2 FYNNEI. Regulatory T cells were sorted from blood as CD4+ CD25-high CD127-low cells. With respect to this clone: Its target is unknown.

These data were also reused for a study on regulatory T cells. That paper adds: The PCR used 52 TRBV and 13 TRBJ primers.

The sequence was obtained from a human donor in good health. The sequencing sample was made of Tregs sorted from blood. The V gene is TRBV2, the J gene TRBJ2-1; TRBD1 aligns across 8 bases. CDR3 amino acids: CASTLPDRGPYNEQFF. The CDR3 DNA follows: TGTGCCAGCACCTTACCCGACAGGGGCCCTTACAATGAGCAGTTCTTC.